The 13 T cell receptor beta chains below all came from one sample that was sequenced in a study of T cell responses to AZD1222 COVID-19 vaccine. Assay: immunoSEQ multiplex PCR; the TCRdb copy retains only in-frame clones and omits some. Its listing shows around 150,000 clones. The specimen sequenced was peripheral blood. Receptor source: an adult in good health.

This sequence joins TRBV28 and TRBJ1-2, with D perhaps TRBD1 (5 bases). The CDR3 length is 11 residues. CDR1 and CDR2 (germline): MDHEN, SYDVKM. Deletions cut 8 bases from V and 4 bases from J, with 8 bases between. CDR3 nucleotide sequence: TGTGCCAGCTTCCAGGGCTATGGCTACACCTTC. This codes for CASFQGYGYTF.

The J gene is TRBJ1-6, the V gene TRBV7-9; possible D gene TRBD1, 5 bases. Germline V gene data show CDR1 as SEHNR and CDR2 as FQNEAQ (reference sequence). The CDR3 is made up of 15 amino acids. V was clipped by 4 bases and J by 10 bases, with 17 bases between them. This CDR3 is CASSSGSPARSPLHF. CDR3 nucleotides: TGTGCCAGCAGCTCAGGGAGCCCAGCTAGATCACCCCTCCACTTT.

The CDR3 DNA is TGTGCCAGCGTAAGGGACATATACAATGAGCAGTTCTTC. It yields the protein CASVRDIYNEQFF. The chain carries TRBV28 and TRBJ2-1; TRBD1 might be the D (6 bases). V was shortened by 8 bases and J by 4 bases, with 12 bases between the two germline ends. The CDR3 is made up of 13 amino acids. In germline, CDR1 is MDHEN, CDR2 SYDVKM.

V and J are TRBV19 and TRBJ2-7; 8 bases match TRBD2. V shed 3 bases and J 2 bases; nucleotides not matched to a gene: 6. Germline V gene data show CDR1 as LNHDA and CDR2 as SQIVND (reference sequence). This CDR3 region has 15 residues. CDR3 DNA sequence: TGTGCCAGTAGTATTCGGACGGGGGGGACCTACGAGCAGTACTTC. This codes for CASSIRTGGTYEQYF. Full variable domain (missing parts from reference TRBV19 and TRBJ2-7): DGGITQSPKYLFRKEGQNVTLSCEQNLNHDAMYWYRQDPGQGLRLIYYSQIVNDFQKGDIAEGYSVSREKKESFPLTVTSAQKNPTAFYLCASSIRTGGTYEQYFGPGTRLTVT.

This sequence joins TRBV6-5 and TRBJ1-1, with a possible D match to TRBD1 (6 bases). The CDR3 consists of 13 residues. From germline, CDR1 is MNHEY and CDR2 SVGAGI. Trimming cost V 8 bases and J 3 bases, with 13 bases left between them. The CDR3 sequence is CASRGRPDTEAFF. DNA of the CDR3: TGTGCCAGCCGGGGGCGTCCGGACACTGAAGCTTTCTTT.

The rearrangement uses TRBV27 and TRBJ1-2, with D perhaps TRBD1 (5 bases). This CDR3 comprises 13 residues. Germline V gives CDR1 MNHEY, CDR2 SMNVEV (reference sequence). V lost 5 bases and J 3 bases, leaving 10 bases between the germline ends. Written as DNA, the CDR3 is TGTGCCAGCAGTCAACAGGCCTACTATGGCTACACCTTC. Translation: CASSQQAYYGYTF.

The rearrangement links TRBV6-5 to TRBJ2-1, with D tentatively TRBD2 (6 bases). CDR3 size: 14 residues. V was trimmed by 0 bases and J by 7 bases, leaving 10 bases between them. Germline loops: CDR1 MNHEY, CDR2 SVGAGI. The CDR3 DNA sequence: TGTGCCAGCAGTTACTCCGCGGAGGGGAATGAGCAGTTCTTC. Translating it yields CASSYSAEGNEQFF.

The chain joins TRBV18 to TRBJ1-2; maybe TRBD1 (6 bases). The CDR3 is 15 amino acids. The ends were cut back, 0 bases at V and 8 bases at J, with 16 bases in the middle. Per the germline V gene, CDR1 is KGHSH and CDR2 is LQKENI. CDR3 residues: CASSPPTRGPWGYTF. The CDR3 coding sequence is TGTGCCAGCTCACCACCGACCAGGGGCCCTTGGGGCTACACCTTC.

The V and J genes are TRBV10-1 and TRBJ1-4; a weak D match, TRBD1 (6 bases). The CDR3 length is 17 residues. V was pared by 3 bases and J by 3 bases, with 17 bases between. From germline, CDR1 is WNHNN and CDR2 SYGVQD (reference sequence). The CDR3, as DNA: TGCGCCAGCAGTGACCTCGAAAGGAGGGGGTCTAATGAAAAACTGTTTTTT. Protein product: CASSDLERRGSNEKLFF.

This chain connects TRBV3-1 (or the pseudogene TRBV3-2) to TRBJ2-3; the match to TRBD2 covers 13 bases. Germline values: CDR1 LGHDT, CDR2 YNNKEL (reference sequence). V was clipped by 2 bases and J by 0 bases; unmatched bases: 2. The CDR3 is made up of 17 amino acids. CDR3 residues: CASSQSGLAGSTDTQYF. In DNA form, the CDR3 reads TGTGCCAGCAGCCAATCGGGACTAGCGGGGAGCACAGATACGCAGTATTTT.

The rearrangement joins TRBV10-2 to TRBJ1-2; 10 nucleotides line up with TRBD1. Trimming at V came to 2 bases and at J to 4 bases, leaving 7 bases not matched to a gene. Germline CDR1 is WSHSY and CDR2 is SAAADI. There are 16 residues in the CDR3. CDR3 coding DNA: TGCGCCAGCAGTGAGCTCGACAGGGGGCAGGGCTATGGCTACACCTTC. Residues: CASSELDRGQGYGYTF.

The chain employs TRBV19 and TRBJ2-7; D uncertain. The CDR3 has 12 residues. CDR1 is LNHDA and CDR2 is SQIVND in the germline V gene (reference sequence). Trimming shortened V by 2 bases and J by 6 bases, and 8 bases separated the two germline ends. CDR3 loop: CASSITPAEQYF. The CDR3 DNA follows: TGTGCCAGTAGTATAACTCCCGCCGAGCAGTACTTC.

This chain joins TRBV7-8 and TRBJ2-2; perhaps D is TRBD1 or TRBD2 (5 bases each). The V end lost 5 bases, the J end lost 0 bases, and 13 bases lay between the germline ends. The germline V gene has CDR1 SGHVS and CDR2 FQNEAQ. The CDR3 runs 16 residues. The CDR3 loop reads CASSGTYSANTGELFF. In DNA form, the CDR3 reads TGTGCCAGCAGCGGGACGTATTCCGCGAACACCGGGGAGCTGTTTTTT. Looking up the rest from reference TRBV7-8 and TRBJ2-2 gives the full variable domain: GAGVSQSPRYKVAKRGQDVALRCDPISGHVSLFWYQQALGQGPEFLTYFQNEAQLDKSGLPSDRFFAERPEGSVSTLKIQRTQQEDSAVYLCASSGTYSANTGELFFGEGSRLTVL.